These 8 T cell receptor beta chains originate from one sample sequenced in a study of blood T cells in healthy people across ages. PCR was performed a second time for about 6 to 12 cycles using a sample-barcoded 5' primer and a J-beta primer mix. TCRdb itself ran the 5' RACE reads through MiXCR, one entry per CDR3 protein. The table lists 1.5 million to 1.9 million distinct CDR3 sequences, roughly two fifths of them singletons, with 4% in the top ten. Sequenced material: blood. All receptors come from a woman younger than 35 in good health.

The J gene is TRBJ1-4, the V gene TRBV2; TRBD1 is a possible D gene (5 bases). The CDR3 totals 17 residues. Trimming took 0 bases from V and 8 from J, leaving 19 bases between them. CDR1 is SNHLY and CDR2 is FYNNEI in the germline V gene. The CDR3 DNA sequence: TGTGCCAGCAGTGAAGCGGCCGGGACTCACATAGGAGAAAAACTGTTTTTT. Residues: CASSEAAGTHIGEKLFF.

J is TRBJ1-4 and V is TRBV4-1; D gene unclear. Looked up from germline, CDR1 is MGHRA and CDR2 is YSYEKL. This CDR3 contains 17 residues. V was pared by 4 bases and J by 1 base, with 16 bases between. CDR3 residues: CASSPRAGLGTNEKLFF. DNA of the CDR3: TGCGCCAGCAGCCCCCGGGCGGGCCTGGGAACTAATGAAAAACTGTTTTTT.

This clonotype has more than one count but fewer than ten. The V call is TRBV10-2, the J call TRBJ1-1, with a possible D match to TRBD1 (6 bases). This CDR3 has 14 residues. V lost 4 bases, J lost 4 bases, and 13 bases lay in between. Germline lookup yields CDR1 WSHSY and CDR2 SAAADI. The CDR3 nucleotides read TGCGCCAGCAGTGTCCGAGGGGGGGGCACTGAAGCTTTCTTT. Amino acids: CASSVRGGGTEAFF.

The chain links TRBV7-9 to TRBJ2-4, with D possibly matching TRBD1 (6 bases). This CDR3 contains 16 residues. Germline values: CDR1 SEHNR, CDR2 FQNEAQ (reference sequence). V was cut by 5 bases and J by 0 bases, with 14 bases left in between. This CDR3 is CASSDQTGLAKNIQYF. The CDR3 region has the DNA TGTGCCAGCAGCGACCAAACAGGGCTAGCCAAAAACATTCAGTACTTC.

The chain links TRBV25-1 to TRBJ2-5, with 9 positions matching TRBD2. The germline V gene has CDR1 MGHDK and CDR2 SYGVNS. Trimming at V came to 2 bases and at J to 5 bases, leaving 9 bases not matched to a gene. There are 16 residues in the CDR3. The chain's CDR3 is CASSEQDVAGEETQYF. The DNA for the CDR3 is TGTGCCAGCAGTGAACAAGACGTAGCGGGGGAGGAGACCCAGTACTTC.

The rearrangement links TRBV7-2 to TRBJ2-3; D is perhaps TRBD2 (5 bases). This CDR3 spans 15 amino acids. Deletions cut 5 bases from V and 4 bases from J, with 16 bases between. Germline-derived CDR1 and CDR2 are SGHTA and FQGNSA. DNA of the CDR3: TGTGCCAGCAGCCCGGAAGCGGTTGCGCCAGATACGCAGTATTTT. This codes for CASSPEAVAPDTQYF.

The genes are TRBV4-1 and TRBJ1-5; no clear D gene. The V end lost 4 bases, the J end lost 1 base, and 11 bases lay between the germline ends. Per the germline V gene, CDR1 is MGHRA and CDR2 is YSYEKL. This CDR3 contains 15 residues. The CDR3 reads CASSPVVDSNQPQHF. Written as DNA, the CDR3 is TGCGCCAGCAGCCCAGTAGTGGACAGCAATCAGCCCCAGCATTTT.

Here the CDR3 reads CASSEALISEEGTASYNEQFF. The CDR3, as DNA: TGTGCCAGCAGTGAAGCGCTTATATCGGAAGAGGGGACAGCGTCCTACAATGAGCAGTTCTTC. This chain links TRBV2 with TRBJ2-1; 7 positions agree with TRBD1. The CDR3 spans 21 residues. Germline lookup yields CDR1 SNHLY and CDR2 FYNNEI. Losses at the gene ends were 0 bases for V and 1 base for J; bases not matched to a gene: 18.